This TCR beta chain came from a study of blood T cells in healthy people across ages. Study findings and constraints: Whereas aged donors had fewer naive CD4+ cells, long-lived donors had more of them and higher diversity. With donor CMV status unknown, expanded clonotype changes were possibly confounded.

Alongside a J-beta primer mix, a sample-barcoded 5' primer served in a second PCR lasting 7 to 11 cycles. Using its own MiXCR run on the 5' RACE reads, TCRdb lists one record per CDR3 protein. The sample includes 790,000 or so distinct CDR3 sequences, more than 35% of them seen just once. On this clonotype: Antigen: not known.

CDR1 and CDR2 from the germline V gene are ENHRY and SYGVKD. The CDR3 is 13 residues long. Trimming cost V 2 bases and J 5 bases, with 8 bases left between them. The sequence derives from a man at least 80 years old in good health. Input material: blood. This chain connects TRBV10-3 to TRBJ2-3; D is unresolved. The CDR3 protein is CAISEGFGDTQYF. Here the CDR3 DNA reads TGTGCCATCAGTGAGGGGTTCGGAGATACGCAGTATTTT.